Below, 24 T cell receptor beta chains from the same sample are listed, as sequenced in a study of human T cells and chemical hapten exposure. Time point defined: patch test 3, about 24 weeks after DPC sensitization. Stated treatment: therapeutic diphenylcyclopropenone sensitization with weekly scalp DPC. TCRdb called the RACE reads again in MiXCR, with one record for every CDR3 protein. The sample shows 95,000 to 150,000 distinct CDR3 sequences, 11% of them seen only once. The source was whole blood, collected in connection with sensitization to the hapten diphenylcyclopropenone (DPC). All receptors derive from a woman in her forties or fifties with alopecia areata. Some clones in this sample may be carry-over from other donors' samples.

This clonotype was seen a few times. The chain has TRBV7-2 and TRBJ1-3; no definite D call. The CDR3 length is 14 residues. Trimming took off 2 bases at V and 0 bases at J, with 5 bases between the two ends. The germline V gene encodes CDR1 SGHTA and CDR2 FQGNSA. In nucleotides, the CDR3 is TGTGCCAGCAGCTTAAAGAACTCTGGAAACACCATATATTTT. It codes for CASSLKNSGNTIYF.

V gene TRBV18 combines with J gene TRBJ2-7, with D possibly matching TRBD1 (5 bases). V was pared by 6 bases and J by 0 bases, with 15 bases between. The CDR3 runs to 15 residues. Germline V CDR1 and CDR2: KGHSH, LQKENI. The CDR3 DNA reads as TGTGCCAGCTCGTTCGACAGAATCGCCTCCTACGAGCAGTACTTC. Translating gives CASSFDRIASYEQYF. The whole variable domain, remainder taken from reference TRBV18 and TRBJ2-7, is NAGVMQNPRHLVRRRGQEARLRCSPMKGHSHVYWYRQLPEEGLKFMVYLQKENIIDESGMPKERFSAEFPKEGPSILRIQQVVRGDSAAYFCASSFDRIASYEQYFGPGTRLTVT.

This clonotype has a count of ten or more. The chain carries TRBV29-1 and TRBJ2-6; no firm D call. The germline gives CDR1 SQVTM, CDR2 ANQGSEA. V lost 6 bases and J 0 bases, leaving 6 bases between the germline ends. CDR3 length: 13 residues. Written as DNA, the CDR3 is TGCAGCGTCGAGAGCTCTGGGGCCAACGTCCTGACTTTC. Translation: CSVESSGANVLTF.

This clonotype was seen a few times. The CDR3 DNA sequence: TGTGCCAGCTCAGAGGCCCCAGGAGGTCCAAACTCTGGAAACACCATATATTTT. Translating gives CASSEAPGGPNSGNTIYF. The chain joins TRBV6-1 to TRBJ1-3, with D unresolved. In germline, CDR1 is MNHNS, CDR2 SASEGT. This CDR3 comprises 18 residues. The V end lost 8 bases, the J end lost 0 bases, and 23 bases lay between the germline ends.

This clonotype has only a few counts. The chain has TRBV29-1 and TRBJ1-6; a weak D match, TRBD1 (6 bases). Germline assignment: CDR1 SQVTM and CDR2 ANQGSEA. The CDR3 loop spans 13 amino acids. V was pared by 6 bases and J by 6 bases, with 12 bases between. CDR3 residues: CSVKQGSNSPLHF. The CDR3 DNA is TGCAGCGTGAAACAGGGTTCTAATTCACCCCTCCACTTT.

The chain joins TRBV2 to TRBJ1-1, with a weak D call TRBD1 (5 bases). In germline, CDR1 is SNHLY, CDR2 FYNNEI. This CDR3 has 13 residues. The V end lost 9 bases, the J end lost 2 bases, and 13 bases lay between the germline ends. CDR3 amino acids: CARPDKGNTEAFF. In DNA form, the CDR3 reads TGTGCCAGGCCGGACAAGGGAAACACTGAAGCTTTCTTT.

This clonotype was picked up a small number of times. V usage is TRBV10-2 and J usage is TRBJ1-1, with 10 bases lining up with TRBD1. CDR1 WSHSY and CDR2 SAAADI come from the germline V gene. The length of the CDR3 is 14 residues. Unmatched junction bases numbered 9, after V lost 6 bases and J lost 8 bases. CDR3 amino acids: CASRATGTGVEAFF. The CDR3 DNA is TGCGCCAGCAGGGCTACCGGGACAGGGGTCGAAGCTTTCTTT.

This clonotype was counted at least ten times. The V call is TRBV11-2, the J call TRBJ2-7; 10 nucleotides align to TRBD2. J lost 7 bases, V lost 4 bases, and 7 bases had no gene match. The CDR3 contains 14 residues. Germline V gives CDR1 SGHAT, CDR2 FQNNGV. The CDR3: CASSSLAGAWEQYF. The CDR3 coding sequence is TGTGCCAGCAGCTCGCTAGCGGGGGCTTGGGAGCAGTACTTC. Filled out from reference TRBV11-2 and TRBJ2-7, the complete variable domain reads EAGVAQSPRYKIIEKRQSVAFWCNPISGHATLYWYQQILGQGPKLLIQFQNNGVVDDSQLPKDRFSAERLKGVDSTLKIQPAKLEDSAVYLCASSSLAGAWEQYFGPGTRLTVT.

This sequence joins TRBV28 and TRBJ1-6, with 7 positions matching TRBD1. Per germline, CDR1 MDHEN and CDR2 SYDVKM. The CDR3 runs to 15 residues. J lost 3 bases, V lost 7 bases, and 6 bases had no gene match. CDR3 nucleotide sequence: TGTGCCAGCACCTCACAGGGGAACTATAATTCACCCCTCCACTTT. It translates to CASTSQGNYNSPLHF.

This clonotype was seen a few times. This chain connects TRBV29-1 to TRBJ2-1; D is perhaps TRBD2 (6 bases). Trimming stripped 1 base from V and 0 bases from J, with 10 bases between. CDR1 SQVTM and CDR2 ANQGSEA come from the germline V gene. The CDR3 sequence is 15 residues long. The DNA for the CDR3 is TGCAGCGTTGAAGGGCCGGGGGACTCCTACAATGAGCAGTTCTTC. As protein: CSVEGPGDSYNEQFF.

The chain links TRBV6-1 to TRBJ2-7; 9 bases agree with TRBD1. The V segment lost 6 bases and the J segment 11 bases; nucleotides outside the gene matches: 11. This CDR3 region has 13 residues. Germline V gives CDR1 MNHNS, CDR2 SASEGT. CDR3 loop: CASSREPGTGKYF. CDR3 in DNA: TGTGCCAGCAGCCGCGAGCCGGGGACAGGGAAGTACTTC.

This clonotype was seen many times. The chain has TRBV6-5 and TRBJ2-3; 7 bases map to TRBD2. The CDR3 runs to 14 residues. From germline, CDR1 is MNHEY and CDR2 SVGAGI. Trimming at V came to 6 bases and at J to 4 bases, leaving 7 bases not matched to a gene. Written as DNA, the CDR3 is TGTGCCAGCAGGCGGGAGAGGGGCGCAGATACGCAGTATTTT. It specifies CASRRERGADTQYF.

This clonotype has a handful of counts. J is TRBJ1-6 and V is TRBV5-1, with a possible D match to TRBD1 (5 bases). Trimming shortened V by 4 bases and J by 7 bases, and 12 bases separated the two germline ends. In germline, CDR1 is SGHRS, CDR2 YFSETQ. This CDR3 has 14 residues. CDR3 region: CASSPDGDNSPLHF. CDR3 coding DNA: TGCGCCAGCAGCCCGGACGGGGACAATTCACCCCTCCACTTT.

This clonotype was seen repeatedly, ten times or more. The chain is built from TRBV4-1 and TRBJ2-7; no clear D. CDR1 and CDR2 from the germline V gene are MGHRA and YSYEKL. The V gene lost 0 bases and the J gene lost 2 bases, with 5 bases spanning the gap. The CDR3 extends over 13 amino acids. The chain's CDR3 is CASSQEQAYEQYF. The DNA of the CDR3 is TGCGCCAGCAGCCAAGAGCAGGCCTACGAGCAGTACTTC.

This sequence joins TRBV24-1 and TRBJ2-3; no definite D call. This CDR3 is 16 amino acids long. Germline CDR1 reads KGHDR; CDR2 reads SFDVKD. V was cut by 3 bases and J by 2 bases, with 14 bases left in between. The DNA of the CDR3 is TGTGCCACCAGTGATCCCGAAGCAGGCCACACAGATACGCAGTATTTT. This gives the protein CATSDPEAGHTDTQYF.

The chain links TRBV18 to TRBJ1-2, with D unresolved. The germline CDR1 and CDR2 sequences are KGHSH and LQKENI. The CDR3 consists of 13 residues. With 5 bases removed from V and 3 bases from J, the gap between germline ends came to 10 bases. CDR3 protein: CASSSSRDYGYTF. CDR3 nucleotides: TGTGCCAGCTCATCCAGCCGAGACTATGGCTACACCTTC.

This clonotype was detected only a few times. The chain combines TRBV6-1 with TRBJ2-7; D ambiguous. This CDR3 has 16 amino acids. Trimming cost V 3 bases and J 0 bases, with 15 bases left between them. Germline CDR1 MNHNS, CDR2 SASEGT. Here the CDR3 reads CASSDPKGPSSYEQYF. In DNA form, the CDR3 reads TGTGCCAGCAGTGACCCTAAGGGTCCGAGCTCCTACGAGCAGTACTTC.

This clonotype was observed a handful of times. V and J are TRBV6-2 or TRBV6-3 and TRBJ2-3, with TRBD2 matching over 12 bases. CDR3 length equals 18 residues. The ends lost 2 bases at V and 2 bases at J; junction bases unmatched: 8. Germline CDR1 reads MNHEY; CDR2 reads SVGEGT. The DNA of the CDR3 is TGTGCCAGCAGTTACGGGCTAGCGGGGGGGACCATCACAGATACGCAGTATTTT. The encoded protein is CASSYGLAGGTITDTQYF.

This clonotype has only a few counts. The V call is TRBV10-3, the J call TRBJ2-7, with D possibly TRBD2 on 5 matching bases. The germline V gene has CDR1 ENHRY and CDR2 SYGVKD. The V and J ends lost 4 bases and 7 bases respectively, with 17 bases between them. This CDR3 contains 14 residues. This CDR3 reads CAISGQDSSGEQYF. In nucleotides, the CDR3 is TGTGCCATCAGTGGCCAGGACTCTTCGGGTGAGCAGTACTTC.

The chain uses TRBV7-2 and TRBJ1-6; D remains unclear. V lost 0 bases and J 7 bases, leaving 7 bases between the germline ends. Per the germline V gene, CDR1 is SGHTA and CDR2 is FQGNSA. The CDR3 consists of 14 residues. CDR3 loop: CASSLAPGNSPLHF. The CDR3, as DNA: TGTGCCAGCAGCTTAGCCCCGGGGAATTCACCCCTCCACTTT.

This clonotype has ten or more counts. The CDR3 coding sequence is TGTGCCAGCAGCCCCGGAGGCCGAGACGAGCAGTACTTC. Its translation: CASSPGGRDEQYF. V is TRBV9 and J is TRBJ2-7; D may be TRBD2 (5 bases). The CDR3 consists of 13 residues. V was shortened by 4 bases and J by 5 bases, with 13 bases between the two germline ends. Germline CDR1 and CDR2: SGDLS and YYNGEE.

This clonotype was picked up many times. The chain uses TRBV29-1 and TRBJ1-1; D unresolved. The CDR3 covers 15 residues. V was pared by 6 bases and J by 3 bases, with 20 bases between. Germline lookup yields CDR1 SQVTM and CDR2 ANQGSEA. The CDR3 reads CSVSNHMGSYTEAFF. In DNA, the CDR3 is TGCAGCGTATCAAACCATATGGGCAGCTACACTGAAGCTTTCTTT.

This clonotype came up many times. The chain couples TRBV29-1 to TRBJ2-1; 9 nucleotides align to TRBD2. Germline V CDR1 and CDR2: SQVTM, ANQGSEA. V lost 6 bases and J lost 7; bases outside the gene matches: 13. CDR3 length: 15 amino acids. The CDR3 DNA follows: TGCAGCGTGCCCCGAAGGGATAGCGGGAGTAATGAGCAGTTCTTC. Protein: CSVPRRDSGSNEQFF.

The chain joins TRBV27 to TRBJ2-5, with 7 bases identical to TRBD1. From germline, CDR1 is MNHEY and CDR2 SMNVEV (reference sequence). V shed 5 bases and J 1 base; nucleotides not matched to a gene: 10. The CDR3 runs 16 residues. CDR3 amino acids: CASSPPTGYPQETQYF. As DNA, the CDR3 is TGTGCCAGCAGTCCCCCGACAGGGTACCCCCAAGAGACCCAGTACTTC.